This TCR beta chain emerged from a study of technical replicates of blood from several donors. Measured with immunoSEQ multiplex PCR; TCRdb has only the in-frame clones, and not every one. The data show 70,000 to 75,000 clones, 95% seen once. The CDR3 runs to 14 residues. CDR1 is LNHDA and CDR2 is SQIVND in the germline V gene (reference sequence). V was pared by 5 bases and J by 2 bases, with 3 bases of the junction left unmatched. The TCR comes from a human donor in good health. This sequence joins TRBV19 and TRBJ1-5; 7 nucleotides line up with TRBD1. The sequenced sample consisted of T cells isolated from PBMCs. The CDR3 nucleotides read TGTGCCAGTAGTTACAGGGGAGGCAATCAGCCCCAGCATTTT. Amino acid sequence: CASSYRGGNQPQHF.